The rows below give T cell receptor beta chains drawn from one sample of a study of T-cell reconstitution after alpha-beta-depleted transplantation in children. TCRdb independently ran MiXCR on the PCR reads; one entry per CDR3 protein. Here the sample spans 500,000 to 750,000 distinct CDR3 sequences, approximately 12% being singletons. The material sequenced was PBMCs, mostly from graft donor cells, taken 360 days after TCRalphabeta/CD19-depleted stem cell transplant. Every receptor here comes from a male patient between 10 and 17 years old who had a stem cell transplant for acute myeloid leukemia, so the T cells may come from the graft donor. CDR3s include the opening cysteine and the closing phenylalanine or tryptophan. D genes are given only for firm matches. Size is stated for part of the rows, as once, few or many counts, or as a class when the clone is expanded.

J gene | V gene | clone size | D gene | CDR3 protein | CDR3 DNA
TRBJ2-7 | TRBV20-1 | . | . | CSAREHGSYYEQYF | TGCAGTGCTAGAGAACACGGGTCCTACTACGAGCAGTACTTC
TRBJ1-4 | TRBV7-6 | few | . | CASSFTATNEKLFF | TGTGCCAGCAGCTTTACTGCAACTAATGAAAAACTGTTTTTT
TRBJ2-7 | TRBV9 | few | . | CASSVGSGREYEQYF | TGTGCCAGCAGCGTAGGAAGTGGGAGAGAGTACGAGCAGTACTTC
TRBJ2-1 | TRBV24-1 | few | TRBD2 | CATSKSGSSYNEQFF | TGTGCCACCAGTAAAAGCGGGAGCTCCTACAATGAGCAGTTCTTC
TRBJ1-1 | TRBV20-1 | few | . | CSARDGVQAKAFF | TGCAGTGCTAGAGATGGGGTTCAAGCGAAGGCTTTCTTT
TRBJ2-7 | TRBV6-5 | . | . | CASSYSGDLRIYEQYF | TGTGCCAGCAGTTACTCGGGGGACTTGCGGATCTACGAGCAGTACTTC
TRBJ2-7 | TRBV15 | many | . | CATSRVGGLWYEQYF | TGTGCCACCAGCAGAGTCGGGGGGCTCTGGTACGAGCAGTACTTC
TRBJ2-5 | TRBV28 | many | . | CASTNLSGANRETQYF | TGTGCCAGCACGAACCTGTCAGGAGCAAATCGGGAGACCCAGTACTTC
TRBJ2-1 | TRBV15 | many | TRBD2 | CATSRDRLAGLGNEQFF | TGTGCCACCAGCAGAGATCGGCTAGCGGGCCTCGGTAATGAGCAGTTCTTC
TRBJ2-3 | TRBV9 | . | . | CASSPPFGSGWDTQYF | TGTGCCAGCAGCCCCCCATTCGGTAGCGGTTGGGATACGCAGTATTTT
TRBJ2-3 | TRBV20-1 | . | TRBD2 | CSADPLAGGGDTQYF | TGCAGTGCTGATCCTTTAGCGGGAGGAGGAGATACGCAGTATTTT
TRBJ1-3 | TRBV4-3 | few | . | CASSQGTVSGNTIYF | TGCGCCAGCAGCCAAGGGACAGTCTCTGGAAACACCATATATTTT
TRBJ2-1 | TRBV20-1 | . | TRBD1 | CSARDAAGGTVVWDNEQFF | TGCAGTGCTAGAGATGCGGCAGGGGGCACAGTCGTTTGGGACAATGAGCAGTTCTTC
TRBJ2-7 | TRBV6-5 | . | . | CASSLSGHTKGDYEQYF | TGTGCCAGCAGTTTGTCGGGACACACCAAAGGGGACTACGAGCAGTACTTC
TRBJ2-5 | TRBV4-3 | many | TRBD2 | CASSQESLRSGGETQYF | TGCGCCAGCAGCCAAGAGTCCCTCAGAAGCGGGGGAGAGACCCAGTACTTC
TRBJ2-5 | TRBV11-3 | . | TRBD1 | CASSAGTALGTQYF | TGTGCCAGCAGCGCCGGGACAGCTTTAGGGACCCAGTACTTC
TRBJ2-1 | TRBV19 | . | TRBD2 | CASSIPLAGGYNEQFF | TGTGCCAGTAGTATTCCCCTCGCGGGAGGGTACAATGAGCAGTTCTTC
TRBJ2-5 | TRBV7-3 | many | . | CASSANLGIQETQYF | TGTGCCAGCAGCGCAAACCTCGGGATCCAAGAGACCCAGTACTTC
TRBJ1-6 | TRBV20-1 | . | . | CSAIGGHDNSPLHF | TGCAGTGCTATAGGGGGACACGATAATTCACCCCTCCACTTT
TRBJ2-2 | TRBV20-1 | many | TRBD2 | CSALTGTSGTGELFF | TGCAGTGCTCTAACCGGGACTAGCGGAACCGGGGAGCTGTTTTTT
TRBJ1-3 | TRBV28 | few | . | CASSLSNTIYF | TGTGCCAGCAGTTTGAGCAACACCATATATTTT
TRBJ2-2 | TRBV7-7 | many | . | CASSLGGGANTGELFF | TGTGCTAGCAGCTTAGGCGGGGGCGCGAACACCGGGGAGCTGTTTTTT
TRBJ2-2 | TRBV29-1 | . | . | CSVEWDTGELFF | TGCAGCGTTGAATGGGACACCGGGGAGCTGTTTTTT
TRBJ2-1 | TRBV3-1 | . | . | CASSQGGWEQFF | TGTGCCAGCAGCCAAGGGGGGTGGGAGCAGTTCTTC
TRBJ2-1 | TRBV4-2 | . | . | CASSHSSSESSYNEQFF | TGTGCCAGCAGCCACAGCAGTAGCGAGAGCTCCTACAATGAGCAGTTCTTC
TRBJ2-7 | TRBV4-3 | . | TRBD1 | CASSQGQGLSYEQYF | TGCGCCAGCAGCCAGGGACAGGGGCTTTCCTACGAGCAGTACTTC
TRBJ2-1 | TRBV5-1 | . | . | CASSLGIGARTKNNEQFF | TGCGCCAGCAGCTTGGGGATAGGGGCGCGGACGAAAAACAATGAGCAGTTCTTC
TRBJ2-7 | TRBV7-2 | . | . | CASGAYEQYF | TGTGCCAGCGGGGCTTACGAGCAGTACTTC
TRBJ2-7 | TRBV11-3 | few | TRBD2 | CASSLGLAGGYLSEQYF | TGTGCCAGCAGCCTCGGACTAGCGGGAGGGTACCTTTCTGAGCAGTACTTC
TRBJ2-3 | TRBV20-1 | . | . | CSASGDTQYF | TGCAGTGCTAGCGGAGATACGCAGTATTTT
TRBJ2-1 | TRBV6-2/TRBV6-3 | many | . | CASTPGRNFLLLRVEQFF | TGTGCCAGCACCCCAGGAAGGAACTTCCTACTTCTACGAGTTGAGCAGTTCTTC
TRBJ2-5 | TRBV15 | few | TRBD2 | CATSRAAGEPRETQYF | TGTGCCACCAGCAGAGCGGCGGGAGAGCCAAGAGAGACCCAGTACTTC
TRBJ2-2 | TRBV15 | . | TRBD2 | CATSRGRGGSQTGELFF | TGTGCCACCAGCAGAGGGAGGGGCGGGAGTCAAACCGGGGAGCTGTTTTTT
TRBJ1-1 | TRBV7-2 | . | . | CASSLAAGTKGTEAFF | TGTGCCAGCAGCTTAGCCGCAGGGACCAAGGGGACTGAAGCTTTCTTT
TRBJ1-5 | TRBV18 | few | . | CASSGAGINQPQHF | TGTGCCAGCTCAGGGGCGGGGATCAATCAGCCCCAGCATTTT